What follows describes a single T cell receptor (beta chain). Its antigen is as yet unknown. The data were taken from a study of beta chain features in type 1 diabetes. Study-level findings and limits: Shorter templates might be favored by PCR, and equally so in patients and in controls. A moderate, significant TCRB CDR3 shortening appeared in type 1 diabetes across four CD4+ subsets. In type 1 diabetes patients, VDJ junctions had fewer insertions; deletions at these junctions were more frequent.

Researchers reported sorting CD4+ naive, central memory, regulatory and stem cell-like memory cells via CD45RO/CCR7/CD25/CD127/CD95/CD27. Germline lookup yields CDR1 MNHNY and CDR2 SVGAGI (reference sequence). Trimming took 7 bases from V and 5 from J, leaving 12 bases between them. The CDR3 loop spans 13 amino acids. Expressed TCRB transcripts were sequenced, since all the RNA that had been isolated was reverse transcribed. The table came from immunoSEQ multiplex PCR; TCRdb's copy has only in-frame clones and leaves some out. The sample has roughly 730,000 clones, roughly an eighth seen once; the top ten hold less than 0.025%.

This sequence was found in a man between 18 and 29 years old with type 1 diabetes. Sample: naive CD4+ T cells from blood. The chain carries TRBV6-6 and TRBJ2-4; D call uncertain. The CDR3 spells CASTQRAQNIQYF. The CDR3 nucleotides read TGTGCCAGCACCCAAAGGGCCCAAAACATTCAGTACTTC.